What follows are 30 T cell receptor beta chains derived from one specimen sequenced in a study of T cells in Graves' hyperthyroidism and ophthalmopathy. TCR beta CDR3 sequences were amplified from RNA transcripts. The HTBI primer set was used in a first-round RT-PCR of the TCR CDR3. TCRdb used MiXCR to reprocess the multiplex PCR reads, holding one entry per CDR3 protein. The top ten clones hold roughly 7.1% of a sample with 640,000 or so distinct CDR3 sequences, 13% to 15% of them seen once. Sequencing was done on a sample of blood. Source of these receptors: a woman under 30 with Graves' ophthalmopathy.

This clonotype was recorded many times. The chain links TRBV20-1 to TRBJ2-7; the D gene is possibly TRBD1 (6 bases). The germline V and J ends were trimmed by 3 bases and 2 bases, with 17 bases remaining between them. The CDR3 is 15 residues long. Germline CDR1 and CDR2: DFQATT and SNEGSKA (reference sequence). The CDR3 coding sequence is TGCAGTGCTAGGCCACGACAGGAGAGGGCCTACGAGCAGTACTTC. Amino acids: CSARPRQERAYEQYF.

This clonotype was counted ten times or more. The chain uses TRBV12-3 or TRBV12-4 and TRBJ1-1; TRBD1 is a possible D gene (6 bases). CDR3 length: 14 amino acids. V lost 3 bases to trimming and J lost 6 bases, with 14 bases between them. CDR3: CASSFEGGRAEAFF. The CDR3 bases are TGTGCCAGCAGTTTCGAGGGGGGTAGGGCTGAAGCTTTCTTT.

This clonotype was counted many times. This chain joins TRBV28 and TRBJ2-7, with a weak D call TRBD1 (6 bases). CDR1 is MDHEN and CDR2 is SYDVKM in the germline V gene. Trimming shortened V by 3 bases and J by 7 bases, and 13 bases separated the two germline ends. The CDR3 has 13 amino acids. CDR3 sequence: CASSFLWGREQYF. For the CDR3, the DNA is TGTGCCAGCAGTTTCCTATGGGGGCGGGAGCAGTACTTC.

This clonotype turned up a few times. The genes are TRBV15 and TRBJ2-7, with a tentative D call TRBD1 (5 bases). V lost 1 base and J lost 5, with 12 bases in between. CDR3 size: 14 residues. Germline CDR1 LNHNV, CDR2 YYDKDF (reference sequence). The CDR3 loop reads CATSRGGAPDEQYF. The CDR3 DNA reads as TGTGCCACCAGCAGAGGGGGCGCCCCCGACGAGCAGTACTTC. Full variable domain (missing parts from reference TRBV15 and TRBJ2-7): DAMVIQNPRYQVTQFGKPVTLSCSQTLNHNVMYWYQQKSSQAPKLLFHYYDKDFNNEADTPDNFQSRRPNTSFCFLDIRSPGLGDTAMYLCATSRGGAPDEQYFGPGTRLTVT.

This clonotype was seen only a few times. The chain recombines TRBV20-1 with TRBJ2-1; 10 positions match TRBD1. Germline V CDR1 and CDR2: DFQATT, SNEGSKA (reference sequence). The CDR3 spans 16 residues. V was clipped by 3 bases and J by 8 bases; unmatched bases: 13. The CDR3, as DNA: TGCAGTGCTAGGGGGACAGGGGCGAACTATGTCGATGAGCAGTTCTTC. It encodes CSARGTGANYVDEQFF.

This clonotype was detected ten times or more. The rearrangement uses TRBV10-3 and TRBJ2-5; 7 bases line up with TRBD1. CDR3 length: 14 amino acids. V lost 4 bases and J lost 4; bases outside the gene matches: 6. Germline lookup yields CDR1 ENHRY and CDR2 SYGVKD. CDR3 in amino acids: CAISASTGIETQYF. CDR3 bases: TGTGCCATCAGTGCCTCGACAGGGATAGAGACCCAGTACTTC.

As to this clonotype: An end of the junction differs from the germline gene, which may be a read error. The rearrangement uses TRBV9 and TRBJ2-1; TRBD1 agrees at 8 bases. Germline CDR1 reads SGDLS; CDR2 reads YYNGEE. This CDR3 contains 10 residues. The CDR3 sequence is CARSGTGELF. CDR3 nucleotide sequence: TGTGCCAGATCCGGGACAGGCGAACTCTTC.

In its sample, this clonotype was seen many times. The chain carries TRBV11-1 and TRBJ2-1; 14 bases agree with TRBD2. CDR3 length: 20 residues. CDR1 and CDR2 from the germline V gene are SGHAT and FQDESV (reference sequence). The V gene end was trimmed by 1 base and the J gene end by 5 bases; junction bases not matched to a gene: 13. The chain's CDR3 is CASSLVMGIGLAGGHNEQFF. The CDR3 DNA sequence: TGTGCCAGCAGCTTAGTTATGGGTATCGGACTAGCGGGAGGCCACAATGAGCAGTTCTTC.

The chain is built from TRBV4-1 and TRBJ2-2, with D perhaps matching TRBD1 (5 bases). Trimming took 1 base from V and 10 from J, leaving 16 bases between them. CDR1 is MGHRA and CDR2 is YSYEKL in the germline V gene. The CDR3 length is 15 residues. This CDR3 is CASSQVLPWGVELFF. CDR3 nucleotides: TGCGCCAGCAGCCAAGTTCTGCCCTGGGGCGTGGAGCTGTTTTTT.

This clonotype turned up a few times. The chain uses TRBV4-3 and TRBJ2-7, with D perhaps matching TRBD2 (5 bases). Germline CDR1 reads LGHNA; CDR2 reads YSLEER. Trimming removed 6 bases from V and 7 bases from J, with 16 bases in between. The CDR3 length is 13 residues. CDR3: CASSHGVHLEQYF. The CDR3 DNA is TGCGCCAGCAGTCACGGGGTACACCTAGAGCAGTACTTC.

This clonotype was detected ten times or more. This rearrangement joins TRBV5-1 to TRBJ2-1; 8 bases align to TRBD1. The germline V gene encodes CDR1 SGHRS and CDR2 YFSETQ. Germline trimming cut 4 bases from V and 2 bases from J; bases unmatched to any gene: 8. The CDR3 is made up of 16 amino acids. In DNA form, the CDR3 reads TGCGCCAGCAGCCCCAGGGGGCATGTCACCTACAATGAGCAGTTCTTC. Protein product: CASSPRGHVTYNEQFF.

This rearrangement joins TRBV10-3 to TRBJ2-5, with TRBD2 matching over 7 bases. CDR1 is ENHRY and CDR2 is SYGVKD in the germline V gene. CDR3 length: 18 residues. After removal of 0 bases from V and 7 bases from J, the junction contained 17 bases not matched to a gene. CDR3: CAISESMFVASGSGTQYF. The CDR3 DNA follows: TGTGCCATCAGTGAGTCGATGTTCGTGGCTAGCGGTAGCGGGACCCAGTACTTC.

This clonotype was found a few times. The chain has TRBV6-1 and TRBJ1-3, with D hard to call. V lost 4 bases and J 4 bases, leaving 14 bases between the germline ends. The CDR3 extends over 15 amino acids. Per the germline V gene, CDR1 is MNHNS and CDR2 is SASEGT. In nucleotides, the CDR3 is TGTGCCAGCAGTGCCCTCCGGCTCGGCGGAAACACCATATATTTT. Its protein is CASSALRLGGNTIYF.

This clonotype was observed a few times. The V gene is TRBV18, the J gene TRBJ1-2; 8 nucleotides match TRBD1. The CDR3 is 14 residues long. Trimming cost V 2 bases and J 6 bases; bases outside gene matches: 5. The V gene's germline CDR1 is KGHSH and CDR2 LQKENI. As DNA, the CDR3 is TGTGCCAGCTCACCATCGGACAGGGCGAATGGCTACACCTTC. This codes for CASSPSDRANGYTF.

This clonotype was seen a few times. The chain uses TRBV14 and TRBJ2-1; D possibly uses TRBD1 or TRBD2 (5 bases each). Germline V lookup: CDR1 SGHDN, CDR2 FVKESK. This CDR3 contains 16 residues. With 0 bases removed from V and 3 bases from J, the gap between germline ends came to 12 bases. The CDR3 nucleotides are TGTGCCAGCAGCCAAGATCACGGGACCCTCTACAATGAGCAGTTCTTC. It encodes CASSQDHGTLYNEQFF.

In this sample, this clonotype turned up many times. V usage is TRBV12-3 or TRBV12-4 and J usage is TRBJ1-2; unclear D gene. With 5 bases removed from V and 3 bases from J, the gap between germline ends came to 19 bases. This CDR3 is built from 16 residues. This CDR3 is CASSATRRLLYYGYTF. CDR3 sequence (DNA): TGTGCCAGCAGTGCTACCCGACGGCTTCTCTACTATGGCTACACCTTC.

This clonotype showed up many times. This chain uses TRBV7-8 with TRBJ2-1; D not certain. CDR3 size: 14 residues. V was trimmed by 5 bases and J by 6 bases, leaving 14 bases between them. Germline CDR1 SGHVS, CDR2 FQNEAQ. CDR3 DNA: TGTGCCAGCAGCATAAATGCCAGGCTCAATGAGCAGTTCTTC. Translated, it gives CASSINARLNEQFF.

This clonotype came up many times. The chain uses TRBV27 and TRBJ2-1; TRBD2 agrees at 9 bases. From germline, CDR1 is MNHEY and CDR2 SMNVEV (reference sequence). J was trimmed by 11 bases and V by 2 bases; bases with no gene match: 10. This CDR3 spans 15 amino acids. For the CDR3, the DNA is TGTGCCAGCAGTTTACCTCCCAGTCTAGCGGGAAAGCAGTTCTTC. The encoded protein is CASSLPPSLAGKQFF.

This clonotype was seen a few times. This chain joins TRBV7-8 and TRBJ2-1; 8 bases agree with TRBD1. Germline assignment: CDR1 SGHVS and CDR2 FQNEAQ. The CDR3 is made up of 15 amino acids. The ends lost 4 bases at V and 0 bases at J; junction bases unmatched: 2. The CDR3, as DNA: TGTGCCAGCAGCTGGGGGACAGGCTCCTACAATGAGCAGTTCTTC. Translated, it gives CASSWGTGSYNEQFF.

Note on this clonotype: A much larger clone lies one base from this, so it may be a read error. The CDR3 sequence is CATMPGGNTGELFF. The CDR3 DNA reads as TGTGCCACTATGCCGGGAGGGAACACCGGGGAGCTGTTTTTT. The chain couples TRBV24-1 to TRBJ2-2; 7 nucleotides agree with TRBD2. The junction had 5 bases not matched to a gene; V was cut back by 10 bases and J by 1 base. The CDR3 runs to 14 residues. From germline, CDR1 is KGHDR and CDR2 SFDVKD.

This clonotype occurred a few times. The V and J genes are TRBV7-9 and TRBJ1-2; a weak D match, TRBD1 (5 bases). Per the germline V gene, CDR1 is SEHNR and CDR2 is FQNEAQ (reference sequence). This CDR3 has 18 residues. Trimming took off 6 bases at V and 3 bases at J, with 26 bases between the two ends. CDR3 in DNA: TGTGCCAGCAGTTTTTCGGGCAGGGCGTTCCAGCTAGACTATGGCTACACCTTC. The encoded protein is CASSFSGRAFQLDYGYTF.

The chain uses TRBV10-3 and TRBJ2-7; 9 positions match TRBD2. The CDR3 has 18 residues. V lost 8 bases to trimming and J lost 7 bases; unmatched junction nucleotides: 24. Germline CDR1 ENHRY, CDR2 SYGVKD. The CDR3 sequence is CAIARTPPLAGSPGEQYF. The CDR3 DNA sequence: TGTGCCATCGCCCGGACCCCTCCTCTAGCGGGATCTCCGGGGGAGCAGTACTTC.

The sample holds many counts of this clonotype. This chain joins TRBV28 and TRBJ2-7; D is uncertain. CDR3 length: 13 amino acids. Germline V lookup: CDR1 MDHEN, CDR2 SYDVKM. Trimming removed 4 bases from V and 3 bases from J, with 10 bases in between. DNA for the CDR3: TGTGCCAGCAGTTCACCGGACGGCTACGAGCAGTACTTC. Translation: CASSSPDGYEQYF.

This clonotype was observed a few times. This may be a read error, as it is one base from a much larger clone. The chain is built from TRBV3-1 and TRBJ2-3; D call uncertain. The length of the CDR3 is 15 residues. Trimming stripped 8 bases from V and 4 bases from J, with 19 bases between. Germline lookup yields CDR1 LGHDT and CDR2 YNNKEL (reference sequence). This CDR3 is CASGLGSGSADTQYF. The CDR3 DNA reads TGTGCCAGCGGGCTGGGGTCAGGAAGCGCAGATACGCAGTATTTT.

This clonotype has a handful of counts. The chain recombines TRBV24-1 with TRBJ2-3; D gene ambiguous. Trimming pared 0 bases from V and 1 base from J, leaving 4 bases between. CDR1 and CDR2 (germline): KGHDR, SFDVKD. The CDR3 has 14 residues. The CDR3 sequence: CATSDLGGTDTQYF. The DNA for the CDR3 is TGTGCCACCAGTGATTTGGGTGGCACAGATACGCAGTATTTT.

The chain carries TRBV7-9 and TRBJ2-1; D might be TRBD1 or TRBD2, each matching 6 bases. Looked up from germline, CDR1 is SEHNR and CDR2 is FQNEAQ (reference sequence). The V and J ends lost 5 bases and 9 bases respectively, with 17 bases between them. The CDR3 sequence is 14 residues long. CDR3 coding DNA: TGTGCCAGCAGCCACGGCGGACTACAGGGTGAGCAGTTCTTC. Translating gives CASSHGGLQGEQFF.

This sequence joins TRBV20-1 and TRBJ2-2, with TRBD2 identical over 13 bases. Germline V gene data show CDR1 as DFQATT and CDR2 as SNEGSKA (reference sequence). The CDR3 is made up of 17 amino acids. The J segment lost 2 bases and the V segment lost 6 bases, leaving 9 bases of the junction unmatched. CDR3 sequence: CSARTGLAGSNTGELFF. The CDR3 DNA follows: TGCAGTGCCAGAACGGGACTAGCGGGGTCTAACACCGGGGAGCTGTTTTTT.

The rearrangement joins TRBV9 to TRBJ2-3; no clear D. The germline V and J ends were trimmed by 0 bases and 4 bases, with 12 bases remaining between them. The CDR3 sequence is 15 residues long. Germline assignment: CDR1 SGDLS and CDR2 YYNGEE. The CDR3: CASSVVATAPDTQYF. CDR3 in DNA: TGTGCCAGCAGCGTAGTAGCCACGGCCCCAGATACGCAGTATTTT.

This clonotype has only a few counts. The chain is built from TRBV20-1 and TRBJ1-6; TRBD1 agrees at 8 bases. After removal of 3 bases from V and 2 bases from J, the junction contained 6 bases not matched to a gene. Germline V gene data show CDR1 as DFQATT and CDR2 as SNEGSKA (reference sequence). The CDR3 has 16 residues. The CDR3 coding sequence is TGCAGTGCTAGGACAGGGGATGAGACCTATAATTCACCCCTCCACTTT. It codes for CSARTGDETYNSPLHF.

There are many counts of this clonotype. V and J are TRBV7-8 and TRBJ1-2; D unclear. This CDR3 is 15 amino acids long. V was clipped by 5 bases and J by 2 bases, with 15 bases between them. Germline CDR1 is SGHVS and CDR2 is FQNEAQ. CDR3 nucleotide sequence: TGTGCCAGCAGCCCGGCAGAGCTACCGAACTATGGCTACACCTTC. It translates to CASSPAELPNYGYTF.